The 5 T cell receptor beta chains given below trace back to one sample, sequenced in a study of blood T cell repertoires in COVID-19. Data came from immunoSEQ multiplex PCR; TCRdb stores just in-frame clones and leaves some out. The sample comprises 150,000 to 200,000 clones, about 88% of which are singletons, and almost 1% rests with the top ten. Material for sequencing was peripheral blood. These receptors all stem from a man between 18 and 29 years old with acute or convalescent COVID-19.

The rearrangement links TRBV5-4 to TRBJ1-1; TRBD1 matches 7 bases. The V gene's germline CDR1 is SGHNT and CDR2 YYREEE (reference sequence). CDR3 size: 14 residues. The trim removed 5 bases at V and 1 base at J, leaving 5 bases unmatched. The CDR3 DNA sequence: TGTGCCAGCAGTAGGACAGGCCAGAACACTGAAGCTTTCTTT. Protein: CASSRTGQNTEAFF.

This CDR3 reads CASTPSGGLITGELFF. In nucleotides, the CDR3 is TGCGCCAGCACCCCAAGCGGGGGCCTTATCACCGGGGAGCTGTTTTTT. The rearrangement joins TRBV5-1 to TRBJ2-2; 8 bases map to TRBD2. V dropped 6 bases and J dropped 4; count of bases not matched to a gene: 11. The CDR3 length is 16 residues. Germline CDR1 SGHRS, CDR2 YFSETQ. Using reference TRBV5-1 and TRBJ2-2 for the parts outside the CDR3, the full variable domain is KAGVTQTPRYLIKTRGQQVTLSCSPISGHRSVSWYQQTPGQGLQFLFEYFSETQRNKGNFPGRFSGRQFSNSRSEMNVSTLELGDSALYLCASTPSGGLITGELFFGEGSRLTVL.

This chain joins TRBV9 and TRBJ2-6, with 9 bases that match TRBD2. V lost 0 bases, J lost 0 bases, and 4 bases stayed unmatched. There are 18 residues in the CDR3. From germline, CDR1 is SGDLS and CDR2 YYNGEE. The CDR3 DNA is TGTGCCAGCAGCGTAGATCTAGCGGGGACCTCTGGGGCCAACGTCCTGACTTTC. As protein: CASSVDLAGTSGANVLTF.

The V call is TRBV7-8, the J call TRBJ2-7, with D tentatively TRBD2 (5 bases). V was clipped by 2 bases and J by 6 bases, with 20 bases between them. The CDR3 extends over 16 amino acids. The germline V gene encodes CDR1 SGHVS and CDR2 FQNEAQ. For the CDR3, the DNA is TGTGCCAGCAGCTTACAAAGTGGCGGGCTCTCGGGCGAGCAGTACTTC. Translated: CASSLQSGGLSGEQYF.

Comment on this clone: At the DNA level, this CDR3 is encoded by other sequences in the same sample as well. The DNA for the CDR3 is TGTGCCAGCAGCCCCCGACAAAACACTGAAGCTTTCTTT. It yields the protein CASSPRQNTEAFF. The rearrangement links TRBV7-2 to TRBJ1-1; D is unclear. The germline V gene has CDR1 SGHTA and CDR2 FQGNSA. The CDR3 totals 13 residues. V was trimmed by 5 bases and J by 2 bases, leaving 9 bases between them.